This T cell receptor beta chain was observed in a study of blood T cell repertoires in COVID-19. Repertoires were generated with immunoSEQ multiplex PCR, while TCRdb's copy carries only in-frame clones and drops some. The sample holds just under 350,000 clones, about nine tenths seen once. This clone was observed once. Looked up from germline, CDR1 is KGHDR and CDR2 is SFDVKD. After removal of 2 bases from V and 3 bases from J, the junction contained 5 bases not matched to a gene. CDR3 length: 16 amino acids. The genes are TRBV24-1 and TRBJ2-2, with 7 bases fitting TRBD1. The source of this sequence is a woman aged 70-85 years with COVID-19, enrolled during active disease. The sequencing input was peripheral blood. In nucleotides, the CDR3 is TGTGCCACCAGTGATTCCCGACAGGGATACACCGGGGAGCTGTTTTTT. Amino acids: CATSDSRQGYTGELFF.